At least ten counts were recorded for the clone carrying this TCR beta chain. Its antigen is currently unknown. V was cut by 6 bases and J by 0 bases, with 12 bases left in between. The CDR3 is 13 amino acids. Germline CDR1 SQVTM, CDR2 ANQGSEA. This record belongs to a study of T cell repertoires and leukemia-associated antigens. At the level of the study: Samples yielded about 3 to 5.0 million effective reads each, 15 million to 20 million overall.

TCRdb re-called the 5' RACE reads through MiXCR, storing one row per CDR3 protein. The sample lists some 12,000 distinct CDR3 sequences; about 42% were seen once. Whole-study results and caveats: No direct test of specificity or function was done for expanded clones. V, J, VDJ and CDR3 counts did not differ significantly among groups.

The sequenced material came from CD3+ T cells sorted from blood and cultured. The chain employs TRBV29-1 and TRBJ2-7; a possible D gene is TRBD1 (6 bases). The clonotype was recovered from a female donor in good health. In nucleotides, the CDR3 is TGCAGCGTCCGCTGGGACATCTCCTACGAGCAGTACTTC. It is translated as CSVRWDISYEQYF.